This T cell receptor (beta chain) is drawn from a study of cytomegalovirus exposure and HLA in healthy donors. Study outcomes and limitations: Most TCR sequences were uncommon, yet certain public TCRs appeared in many donors. Productive status was seen about 87% or about 30% of the time for most TCR beta V segments in an earlier analysis. When analyzed later, a missense DCLRE1C variant was found to be linked to TCR beta V- and J-gene trimming.

Germline CDR1 is SGHDN and CDR2 is FVKESK. This CDR3 has 16 residues. V gave up 4 bases and J gave up 0 bases; unmatched junction bases: 9. This clone was seen more than once but under ten times. No antigen is known for it. The PCR used 60 Vbeta and 13 Jbeta primers. Libraries were prepared by immunoSEQ multiplex PCR; TCRdb keeps only in-frame clonotypes and omits some of them. This sample yields about 98,000 clones, of which about 70% are seen a single time; 1.2% belongs to the top ten. The V gene is TRBV14, the J gene TRBJ2-7; TRBD1 matches at 7 bases. This clonotype was sampled from a female donor in good health and CMV-seronegative. Material: PBMCs. The CDR3 DNA reads TGTGCCAGCAGCCCCACGACAGGGAGTTTCTCCTACGAGCAGTACTTC. Translation gives CASSPTTGSFSYEQYF.